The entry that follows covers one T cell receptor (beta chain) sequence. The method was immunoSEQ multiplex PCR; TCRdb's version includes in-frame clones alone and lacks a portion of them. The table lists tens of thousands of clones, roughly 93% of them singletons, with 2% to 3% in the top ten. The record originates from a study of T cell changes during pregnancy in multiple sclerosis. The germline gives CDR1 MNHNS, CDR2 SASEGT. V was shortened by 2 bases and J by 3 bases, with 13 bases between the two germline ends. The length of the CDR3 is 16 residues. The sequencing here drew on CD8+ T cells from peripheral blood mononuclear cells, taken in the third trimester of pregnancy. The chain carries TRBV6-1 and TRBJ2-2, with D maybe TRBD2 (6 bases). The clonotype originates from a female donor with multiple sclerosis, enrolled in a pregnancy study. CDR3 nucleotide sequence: TGTGCCAGCAGTGAACGGGGCGGGGATTACACCGGGGAGCTGTTTTTT. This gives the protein CASSERGGDYTGELFF.